Listed below are T cell receptor beta chains from one sample, sequenced in a study of identical twins. TCRdb passed the 5' RACE reads through MiXCR, listing each CDR3 protein once. There are about 890,000 distinct CDR3 sequences in the sample; roughly an eighth occur only once, and 1.5% to 2% lies in the top ten. The same specimen was also included in a second study, on yellow fever vaccine responses in identical twins.

The sample consisted of PBMCs. The receptors derive from a woman aged 18 to 35 in good health. Both conserved end residues are part of each CDR3. The D gene is left open where the match is weak. Only some rows state a clone size, as once, few, many or a class for expanded clones.

V	size	J	D	CDR3	DNA
TRBV12-3/TRBV12-4	many	TRBJ2-1	NA	CASSFISNEQFF	TGTGCCAGCAGTTTTATCAGCAATGAGCAGTTCTTC
TRBV13	few	TRBJ1-3	NA	CASSLGRKGMANTIYF	TGTGCCAGCAGCTTAGGTCGAAAGGGGATGGCAAACACCATATATTTT
TRBV5-1	NA	TRBJ2-2	TRBD1	CASSPDRGDTGELFF	TGCGCCAGCAGCCCGGACAGGGGTGACACCGGGGAGCTGTTTTTT
TRBV6-2/TRBV6-3	NA	TRBJ2-1	NA	CASSYYYNEQFF	TGTGCCAGCAGTTACTACTACAATGAGCAGTTCTTC
TRBV27	NA	TRBJ2-1	TRBD1	CASSARTGFFSYSYNEQFF	TGTGCCAGCAGTGCCCGGACAGGGTTCTTTTCATATTCGTACAATGAGCAGTTCTTC
TRBV9	NA	TRBJ2-5	NA	CASSPQNQETQYF	TGTGCCAGCAGCCCTCAGAACCAAGAGACCCAGTACTTC
TRBV4-2	many	TRBJ2-2	NA	CASSPGLLNTGELFF	TGTGCCAGCAGCCCCGGACTATTAAACACCGGGGAGCTGTTTTTT
TRBV5-1	NA	TRBJ2-3	NA	CASSLTTGSTPDTQYF	TGCGCCAGCAGCTTGACGACAGGCTCCACCCCAGATACGCAGTATTTT
TRBV6-1	few	TRBJ2-7	TRBD1	CASSVRQGALTYEQYF	TGTGCCAGCAGCGTACGCCAGGGGGCTTTGACCTACGAGCAGTACTTC
TRBV18	NA	TRBJ2-1	NA	CASSPPASANEQFF	TGTGCCAGCTCACCACCCGCTAGCGCTAATGAGCAGTTCTTC
TRBV10-3	few	TRBJ2-2	NA	CAISESFFGDTGELFF	TGTGCCATCAGTGAGTCTTTTTTCGGGGACACCGGGGAGCTGTTTTTT
TRBV27	NA	TRBJ2-1	NA	CASRAVHNEQFF	TGTGCCAGCAGGGCAGTCCACAATGAGCAGTTCTTC
TRBV5-6	few	TRBJ2-1	NA	CASIRWKKNEQFF	TGTGCCAGCATCCGATGGAAGAAAAATGAGCAGTTCTTC
TRBV12-3/TRBV12-4	NA	TRBJ1-2	NA	CASSLVLSVGYGYTF	TGTGCCAGCAGTTTAGTTCTATCTGTGGGCTATGGCTACACCTTC
TRBV24-1	few	TRBJ2-1	NA	CATSDGLQERDEQFF	TGTGCCACCAGTGACGGGTTGCAGGAGAGGGATGAGCAGTTCTTC
TRBV5-1	many	TRBJ2-3	TRBD2	CASSLGTRRTDTQYF	TGCGCCAGCAGCCTCGGGACTAGGCGCACAGATACGCAGTATTTT
TRBV11-2	NA	TRBJ2-5	NA	CASSIGGTLQETQYF	TGTGCCAGCAGCATAGGGGGGACACTTCAAGAGACCCAGTACTTC
TRBV15	NA	TRBJ2-4	TRBD2	CATSRDESSGRGSIQYF	TGTGCCACCAGCAGAGATGAGTCTAGCGGGAGGGGGAGCATTCAGTACTTC
TRBV5-1	NA	TRBJ2-7	TRBD1	CASSNRGQGTYEQYF	TGCGCCAGCTCGAATCGTGGACAGGGGACCTACGAGCAGTACTTC
TRBV29-1	NA	TRBJ2-1	NA	CSVGTTNGNEQFF	TGCAGCGTTGGGACGACTAATGGAAATGAGCAGTTCTTC
TRBV6-1	few	TRBJ1-6	NA	CASSANHNSPLHF	TGTGCCAGCAGTGCGAATCATAATTCACCCCTCCACTTT
TRBV5-1	few	TRBJ2-3	TRBD2	CASSLDGRDTDTQYF	TGCGCCAGCAGCTTGGACGGGAGGGACACAGATACGCAGTATTTT
TRBV6-1	NA	TRBJ2-1	TRBD1	CASLPQPGQGRHNEQFF	TGTGCCAGCTTGCCTCAACCGGGACAGGGTAGACACAATGAGCAGTTCTTC
TRBV24-1	NA	TRBJ2-5	TRBD2	CATSDFGTSGRETQYF	TGTGCCACCAGTGATTTCGGGACTAGCGGGAGAGAGACCCAGTACTTC
TRBV20-1	NA	TRBJ2-1	TRBD2	CSARDPKDLLAGGPIAMKQFF	TGCAGTGCTAGAGATCCAAAGGACCTACTAGCGGGGGGGCCTATTGCAATGAAGCAGTTCTTC
TRBV3-1	NA	TRBJ2-3	NA	CASSQTGVTSSPHTQYF	TGTGCCAGCAGCCAGACGGGCGTGACTAGTTCCCCCCATACGCAGTATTTT
TRBV7-8	many	TRBJ2-1	TRBD2	CASSLGSGGGGSYNEQFF	TGTGCCAGCAGCTTAGGTAGCGGGGGTGGGGGGTCATACAATGAGCAGTTCTTC
TRBV20-1	few	TRBJ2-3	TRBD2	CSAFLSGRPDTQYF	TGCAGTGCTTTCCTGAGCGGGAGACCAGATACGCAGTATTTT
TRBV11-2	few	TRBJ2-5	NA	CASSLEVWRPRETQYF	TGTGCCAGCAGCTTAGAGGTCTGGAGGCCTCGAGAGACCCAGTACTTC
TRBV10-3	few	TRBJ2-1	TRBD1	CASRQGVNEQFF	TGTGCCAGCCGACAGGGAGTAAATGAGCAGTTCTTC
TRBV28	many	TRBJ1-2	NA	CASFARDNYGYTF	TGTGCCAGCTTCGCCAGGGACAACTATGGCTACACCTTC
TRBV5-1	NA	TRBJ2-1	TRBD1	CASSFGAGGTYNEQFF	TGCGCCAGCAGCTTCGGGGCAGGGGGCACCTACAATGAGCAGTTCTTC
TRBV5-1	many	TRBJ2-2	TRBD2	CASSLSFGGRSTGELFF	TGCGCCAGCAGCTTGAGCTTCGGCGGGAGATCGACCGGGGAGCTGTTTTTT
TRBV20-1	NA	TRBJ1-2	NA	CSASSGVGNYGYTF	TGCAGTGCTAGTAGCGGGGTAGGGAACTATGGCTACACCTTC
TRBV7-8	few	TRBJ2-1	NA	CASSLLRYDEQFF	TGTGCCAGCAGCTTGCTGCGTTACGATGAGCAGTTCTTC
TRBV10-2	NA	TRBJ2-5	NA	CASSESMARGQETQYF	TGCGCCAGCAGTGAGTCGATGGCGCGGGGACAAGAGACCCAGTACTTC
TRBV20-1	few	TRBJ2-3	NA	CSAEGIDTQYF	TGCAGCGCCGAGGGCATAGATACGCAGTATTTT
TRBV6-5	few	TRBJ2-7	NA	CASSYSGWRGEQYF	TGTGCCAGCAGTTACTCAGGTTGGAGGGGCGAGCAGTACTTC
TRBV28	NA	TRBJ1-6	NA	CASSLFGRNRDNSPLHF	TGTGCCAGCAGTTTATTTGGGAGGAACAGGGATAATTCACCCCTCCACTTT
TRBV7-9	few	TRBJ2-3	TRBD2	CASSKRENADTQYF	TGTGCCAGCAGCAAGCGGGAGAACGCAGATACGCAGTATTTT
TRBV5-6	many	TRBJ2-5	TRBD2	CASMGGNQETQYF	TGTGCCAGCATGGGAGGGAACCAAGAGACCCAGTACTTC
TRBV28	NA	TRBJ2-4	NA	CASSSHGGNIQYF	TGTGCCAGCAGCTCTCATGGTGGAAACATTCAGTACTTC
TRBV6-5	few	TRBJ1-6	NA	CASSYSFQGSSYNSPLHF	TGTGCCAGCAGTTACTCGTTTCAGGGGAGCTCCTATAATTCACCCCTCCACTTT
TRBV5-1	many	TRBJ2-1	TRBD2	CASSLAGSSYNEQFF	TGTGCCAGCAGCTTAGCGGGGAGCTCCTACAATGAGCAGTTCTTC
TRBV4-1	NA	TRBJ2-2	TRBD1	CASNSPGGNTGELFF	TGCGCCAGCAACTCCCCAGGGGGAAACACCGGGGAGCTGTTTTTT
TRBV10-3	many	TRBJ2-4	NA	CAISESKNQIVDIQYF	TGTGCCATCAGTGAGTCGAAGAACCAGATAGTCGACATTCAGTACTTC
TRBV4-1	few	TRBJ2-5	NA	CASSQVAGLETQYF	TGCGCCAGCAGCCAAGTGGCGGGGTTAGAGACCCAGTACTTC
TRBV7-8	NA	TRBJ2-2	NA	CASSLVSGVLNTGELFF	TGTGCCAGCAGCTTAGTTTCAGGAGTATTGAACACCGGGGAGCTGTTTTTT
TRBV6-5	NA	TRBJ1-1	NA	CASSLSSSGGNTEAFF	TGTGCCAGCAGTTTGTCTTCCTCGGGGGGCAACACTGAAGCTTTCTTT
TRBV20-1	few	TRBJ2-5	NA	CSANSSPGLPRETQYF	TGCAGTGCTAACTCGAGTCCGGGACTCCCCCGGGAGACCCAGTACTTC
TRBV10-3	many	TRBJ2-2	NA	CAISESRSSGELFF	TGTGCCATCAGTGAATCGAGGTCATCCGGGGAGCTGTTTTTT
TRBV12-3/TRBV12-4	many	TRBJ1-1	NA	CASSLRQAWNTEAFF	TGTGCCAGCAGTTTACGACAGGCGTGGAACACTGAAGCTTTCTTT
TRBV6-1	few	TRBJ1-4	TRBD1	CASLSQGFNEKLFF	TGTGCCAGCCTGTCACAGGGGTTTAATGAAAAACTGTTTTTT
TRBV7-7	many	TRBJ2-5	NA	CASSLGRGGETQYF	TGTGCCAGCAGCTTAGGAAGGGGTGGAGAGACCCAGTACTTC
TRBV4-1	NA	TRBJ2-2	NA	CASSLLLAGIFTGELFF	TGCGCCAGCAGCCTCCTCTTGGCGGGGATATTCACCGGGGAGCTGTTTTTT
TRBV5-1	few	TRBJ2-3	TRBD2	CASTQTSGGNTQYF	TGCGCCAGCACCCAGACTAGCGGGGGGAATACGCAGTATTTT
TRBV12-3/TRBV12-4	few	TRBJ2-1	TRBD2	CASSPRTGTSGSSRNEQFF	TGTGCCAGCAGTCCCCGAACCGGGACTAGCGGGAGTAGTCGGAATGAGCAGTTCTTC
TRBV5-1	NA	TRBJ2-5	TRBD2	CASSPIGTSKNF	TGCGCCAGCAGCCCGATTGGGACTAGTAAAAACTTC
TRBV15	many	TRBJ2-2	NA	CATSKGPGRDGELFF	TGTGCCACCAGCAAAGGTCCAGGGCGGGACGGGGAGCTGTTTTTT